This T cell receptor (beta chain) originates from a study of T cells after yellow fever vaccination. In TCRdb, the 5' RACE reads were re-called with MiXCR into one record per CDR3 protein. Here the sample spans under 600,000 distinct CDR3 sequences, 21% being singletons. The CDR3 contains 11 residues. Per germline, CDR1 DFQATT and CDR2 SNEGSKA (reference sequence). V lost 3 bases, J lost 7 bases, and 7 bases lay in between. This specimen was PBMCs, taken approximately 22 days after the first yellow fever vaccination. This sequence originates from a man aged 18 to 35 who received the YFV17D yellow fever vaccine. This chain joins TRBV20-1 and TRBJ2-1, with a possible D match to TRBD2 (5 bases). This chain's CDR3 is CSASPGNEQFF. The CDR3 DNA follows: TGCAGTGCTAGTCCGGGGAATGAGCAGTTCTTC.